What follows are 16 T cell receptor beta chains derived from one specimen sequenced in a study of shared clonotypes between healthy human individuals. TCRdb keeps only in-frame clones here, not all; method: immunoSEQ multiplex PCR. The sample shows around 700,000 clones, around two thirds of them seen only once. The sample taken for sequencing was memory CD4+ T cells sorted from blood. Subset given: CD45RA-negative fraction. The receptors derive from a woman under 40 in good health.

The gene calls are TRBV6-6 and TRBJ1-5; 9 bases match TRBD1. Germline values: CDR1 MNHNY, CDR2 SVGAGI (reference sequence). Trimming took 5 bases from V and 6 from J; bases not matched to a gene: 8. The CDR3 runs 15 residues. CDR3 residues: CASSGGTGQSQPQHF. In DNA form, the CDR3 reads TGTGCCAGCAGTGGAGGGACAGGGCAGTCTCAGCCCCAGCATTTT.

This sequence joins TRBV27 and TRBJ2-1; D possibly corresponds to TRBD1 (5 bases). The CDR3 covers 13 residues. The germline CDR1 and CDR2 sequences are MNHEY and SMNVEV (reference sequence). V lost 6 bases, J lost 4 bases, and 10 bases lay in between. The CDR3 reads CASSPGFYNEQFF. The CDR3 DNA is TGTGCCAGCAGCCCAGGGTTTTACAATGAGCAGTTCTTC.

The chain uses TRBV7-9 and TRBJ2-5, with D possibly being TRBD1 (5 bases). The V end was cut by 5 bases, the J end by 5 bases, with 12 bases between. Looked up from germline, CDR1 is SEHNR and CDR2 is FQNEAQ (reference sequence). The CDR3 is 13 residues long. CDR3 sequence: CASSPDMVETQYF. CDR3 DNA sequence: TGTGCCAGCAGCCCGGACATGGTTGAGACCCAGTACTTC.

V is TRBV18 and J is TRBJ2-6; 8 bases fit TRBD2. The V gene's germline CDR1 is KGHSH and CDR2 LQKENI. J lost 0 bases, V lost 6 bases, and 22 bases had no gene match. The CDR3 spans 22 residues. This CDR3 is CASSLRPPGLAQSSSGANVLTF. CDR3 bases: TGTGCCAGCTCCCTACGCCCACCAGGACTAGCTCAGAGTAGCTCTGGGGCCAACGTCCTGACTTTC.

The rearrangement links TRBV11-2 to TRBJ2-3, with D uncertain. V was shortened by 5 bases and J by 2 bases, with 11 bases between the two germline ends. There are 14 residues in the CDR3. Germline V gives CDR1 SGHAT, CDR2 FQNNGV. CDR3 in DNA: TGTGCCAGCAGCCCAAACACGAACACAGATACGCAGTATTTT. As protein: CASSPNTNTDTQYF. The whole variable domain, filled in from reference TRBV11-2 and TRBJ2-3, reads EAGVAQSPRYKIIEKRQSVAFWCNPISGHATLYWYQQILGQGPKLLIQFQNNGVVDDSQLPKDRFSAERLKGVDSTLKIQPAKLEDSAVYLCASSPNTNTDTQYFGPGTRLTVL.

This clone was counted a single time. The chain couples TRBV6-5 to TRBJ2-2; the D gene could be TRBD1 or TRBD2 (5 bases each). The germline V gene has CDR1 MNHEY and CDR2 SVGAGI. V was cut by 1 base and J by 3 bases, with 12 bases left in between. The CDR3 has 16 residues. The CDR3 DNA sequence: TGTGCCAGCAGTTACTTCCTCGGGGCGGACACCGGGGAGCTGTTTTTT. Translation gives CASSYFLGADTGELFF.

This chain uses TRBV7-9 with TRBJ2-6; unclear D gene. Germline V gene lookup returns CDR1 SEHNR and CDR2 FQNEAQ (reference sequence). The CDR3 contains 17 residues. Trimming stripped 1 base from V and 4 bases from J, with 14 bases between. This CDR3 reads CASSLDFRVTGANVLTF. The CDR3 coding sequence is TGTGCCAGCAGCTTAGACTTTCGGGTAACCGGGGCCAACGTCCTGACTTTC.

The chain employs TRBV7-2 and TRBJ1-5; a weak D match, TRBD1 (5 bases). This CDR3 comprises 16 residues. CDR1 and CDR2 from the germline V gene are SGHTA and FQGNSA. Trimming removed 1 base from V and 4 bases from J, with 14 bases in between. CDR3 sequence reads: CASSLGVGTGNQPQHF. The CDR3 coding sequence is TGTGCCAGCAGCTTAGGAGTAGGGACGGGAAATCAGCCCCAGCATTTT.

The chain combines TRBV5-1 with TRBJ2-7; 8 bases map to TRBD1. CDR1 and CDR2 from the germline V gene are SGHRS and YFSETQ. V lost 4 bases and J lost 5; bases outside the gene matches: 8. The CDR3 has 14 amino acids. The DNA for the CDR3 is TGCGCCAGCAGCGGAGGACAGGGAAGGGACGAGCAGTACTTC. Translated, it gives CASSGGQGRDEQYF.

This rearrangement joins TRBV15 to TRBJ2-2; 10 nucleotides match TRBD2. J lost 4 bases, V lost 5 bases, and 13 bases had no gene match. This CDR3 spans 18 amino acids. Germline lookup yields CDR1 LNHNV and CDR2 YYDKDF (reference sequence). The CDR3 is CATSQERLAGVGTGELFF. The DNA of the CDR3 is TGTGCCACCAGCCAAGAGCGGCTAGCGGGAGTGGGCACCGGGGAGCTGTTTTTT.

The chain uses TRBV5-1 and TRBJ2-3; 7 positions match TRBD2. CDR1 and CDR2 (germline): SGHRS, YFSETQ. The CDR3 contains 16 residues. Trimming removed 0 bases from V and 7 bases from J; junction bases left unmatched: 11. The CDR3 bases are TGCGCCAGCAGCTTGGGTTCCGGCACGGGGGGAAATACGCAGTATTTT. Encoded protein: CASSLGSGTGGNTQYF.

The chain links TRBV6-1 to TRBJ1-1; 7 bases line up with TRBD1. The CDR3 is made up of 13 amino acids. Losses at the gene ends were 6 bases for V and 1 base for J; bases not matched to a gene: 2. Germline V gene sequence: CDR1 MNHNS, CDR2 SASEGT. The CDR3 DNA is TGTGCCAGCAGACGGACAGGGAACACTGAAGCTTTCTTT. Translated: CASRRTGNTEAFF.

The chain couples TRBV2 to TRBJ1-5, with D possibly matching TRBD1 (6 bases). The germline V and J ends were trimmed by 6 bases and 7 bases, with 16 bases remaining between them. Germline V gene lookup returns CDR1 SNHLY and CDR2 FYNNEI. This CDR3 has 14 residues. Written as DNA, the CDR3 is TGTGCCAGCAGCCAACAAAGGGGGGACCAGCCCCAGCATTTT. It yields the protein CASSQQRGDQPQHF.

V is TRBV6-5 and J is TRBJ2-1, with 7 bases fitting TRBD2. The germline gives CDR1 MNHEY, CDR2 SVGAGI. V lost 0 bases to trimming and J lost 9 bases; unmatched junction nucleotides: 11. The CDR3 has 16 amino acids. CDR3 sequence reads: CASSYSWGGSNSEQFF. The DNA for the CDR3 is TGTGCCAGCAGTTACTCGTGGGGCGGGAGTAATAGTGAGCAGTTCTTC.

The chain employs TRBV18 and TRBJ2-3; perhaps TRBD2 as D (6 bases). This CDR3 comprises 15 residues. With 7 bases removed from V and 2 bases from J, the gap between germline ends came to 16 bases. Germline CDR1 is KGHSH and CDR2 is LQKENI. This chain's CDR3 is CASCPDYLNTDTQYF. Here the CDR3 DNA reads TGTGCCAGCTGTCCGGACTATCTAAACACAGATACGCAGTATTTT.

A note on this clone: This may come from a read error, since a much larger clone is one base off. Other DNA variants within this sample encode the same CDR3. The chain employs TRBV5-1 and TRBJ2-7, with 7 bases lining up with TRBD1. Unmatched junction bases numbered 0, after V lost 0 bases and J lost 0 bases. The CDR3 has 14 amino acids. The germline CDR1 and CDR2 sequences are SGHRS and YFSETQ. The CDR3 bases are TGCGCCAGCAGCTTGGGACAGGGCTCCTACGAGCAGTACTTC. Its protein is CASSLGQGSYEQYF.